This T cell receptor beta chain was retrieved from a study of T cell changes during pregnancy in multiple sclerosis. The assay was immunoSEQ multiplex PCR, and TCRdb's table has in-frame clones only and misses some. The data show around 130,000 clones, about 94% seen once. This material consisted of peripheral blood, taken before pregnancy. The clonotype originates from a female donor with multiple sclerosis, enrolled in a pregnancy study.

CDR3: CASSLSGGTSYEQYF. The CDR3 nucleotides read TGTGCCAGCTCACTATCAGGGGGTACCTCCTACGAGCAGTACTTC. The V and J genes are TRBV18 and TRBJ2-7, with 7 bases identical to TRBD1. Germline CDR1 KGHSH, CDR2 LQKENI. This CDR3 has 15 residues. The trim removed 4 bases at V and 0 bases at J, leaving 6 bases unmatched. The full variable domain, with the rest looked up from reference TRBV18 and TRBJ2-7, is NAGVMQNPRHLVRRRGQEARLRCSPMKGHSHVYWYRQLPEEGLKFMVYLQKENIIDESGMPKERFSAEFPKEGPSILRIQQVVRGDSAAYFCASSLSGGTSYEQYFGPGTRLTVT.